The clone carrying this T cell receptor beta chain was recorded a few times. These data are taken from a study of spatial heterogeneity in lung cancer. Study-wide background: The count of detected beta-chain sequences consistently exceeded that of alpha-chain sequences.

The CDR3 extends over 9 amino acids. V was trimmed by 6 bases and J by 12 bases, leaving 9 bases between them. Time point described: sample taken at primary tumor resection. No cells were sorted before sequencing. The whole RNA sequenced was extracted from tumor, nontumor lung or frozen PBMC. Every individual TCR cDNA molecule carried its own unique molecular identifier, which allowed correction of PCR and sequencing errors. TCRdb ran MiXCR on the 5' RACE reads and lists one entry per CDR3 protein. Here the sample spans about 890 distinct CDR3 sequences, about 32% being singletons. The sample was normal lung tissue next to the tumor, taken at surgery. This clonotype originated in a male donor with early-stage non-small cell lung cancer. This rearrangement joins TRBV12-3 or TRBV12-4 to TRBJ2-7; D remains unclear. CDR3 in amino acids: CASSPGWYF. The CDR3 bases are TGTGCCAGCAGCCCAGGTTGGTACTTC.